This TCR beta chain was captured by sequencing in a study of T-cell memory formation after mild COVID-19 (dated by TCRdb to about 2021). Looking at the study overall: Most TCR sequence clusters were specific to one of the two donors. T-cell clones expanding and contracting after mild COVID-19 in a couple of donors were tracked by longitudinal TCRalpha and TCRbeta repertoire sequencing. Two young, previously healthy adult volunteers made up the cohort, one male and one female. Here is what the overall study found, with its caveats: Contracting CD4+ clones turned up mainly in the CM and EM memory subsets, whereas EMRA was where CD8+ clones were enriched. SARS-CoV-2 specificity was not confirmed for the second-wave clones peaking on day 37. Clones contracting from day 15 to 85 had balanced CD4/CD8 phenotypes, while a second wave expanding from day 15 to 37 was biased towards CD4+. The detection of some responding clones in pre-infection memory suggests that pre-existing cross-reactive memory T cells joined the SARS-CoV-2 response. Only a couple of mild cases were covered by the study, and larger cohorts that include severe cases with pre-infection samples were considered necessary.

The data were produced on an Illumina NovaSeq 6000. TCRalpha and TCRbeta cDNA libraries were built by 5'RACE with constant-segment primers, adding sample barcodes and unique molecular identifiers. Trizol reagent was used to extract RNA from every sample. Library amplification was performed in two PCR steps, and a second sample barcode and Illumina TruSeq adapters were introduced in the second step. Sequencing of the libraries was done on an Illumina NovaSeq, producing 2 x 150 bp paired-end reads. Regarding the original processing steps: Reads were demultiplexed and collapsed into UMI-guided consensus sequences with migec v1.2.7. Using mixcr v2.1.11, UMI consensuses were aligned to TRA and TRB V and J templates and then assembled into clonotypes. A clonotype was counted as expanded or contracted only when both edgeR and NoisET called the clonotype significant, with the noise models trained on biological replicates. For edgeR calls, a false discovery rate-adjusted p below 0.01 and a log2 fold-change threshold of 1 were applied. As an exploratory analysis of dynamics, max-normalized trajectories of the 1000 most abundant clonotypes were examined with PCA combined with hierarchical clustering. Separately sequenced CD4+ and CD8+ repertoires were used to assign a CD4 or CD8 phenotype to each responding clone. TCRdb redid the processing of the public reads, applying fastp at Q25 and MiXCR, and retained in-frame beta chains. Merged by CDR3 protein, the rows form single entries marked with the most common genes and DNA. These V and J calls derive from TCRdb rather than the authors' analysis. This sample has roughly 150,000 distinct CDR3 sequences in its table, and 10% to 15% of those were observed once. The ten largest clones capture 2.5% to 4% of the sample.

Compared with germline, V lacks 4 bases and J lacks 6 bases; bases without a gene match: 5. Its CDR3 holds 13 amino acids, cysteine through phenylalanine. This entry keeps only the CDR3 DNA: 39 bases, framed from base 1. The germline V gene specifies LGHNA as CDR1 and YNFKEQ as CDR2. PBMCs were isolated by Ficoll-Paque density gradient centrifugation. This clonotype was picked up a small number of times. Its antigen is still unknown. Base-call qualities are not available, and no considerably larger clone is one nucleotide away. This TCR came from a man between 18 and 29 years old who had mild COVID-19 (a few samples of this study predate the infection). The sample titles of this study are shuffled in the database, so cell type and time point are left out; the donor was told from shared clones. Specimen: PBMCs or a T cell subset sorted from them (not recorded which). The V and J genes are TRBV4-2 and TRBJ1-2; 7 central bases correspond to TRBD1. The encoded CDR3 is CASSLSGTDGYTF. The sequence in DNA is TGTGCCAGCAGCCTTTCCGGGACAGATGGCTACACCTTC.